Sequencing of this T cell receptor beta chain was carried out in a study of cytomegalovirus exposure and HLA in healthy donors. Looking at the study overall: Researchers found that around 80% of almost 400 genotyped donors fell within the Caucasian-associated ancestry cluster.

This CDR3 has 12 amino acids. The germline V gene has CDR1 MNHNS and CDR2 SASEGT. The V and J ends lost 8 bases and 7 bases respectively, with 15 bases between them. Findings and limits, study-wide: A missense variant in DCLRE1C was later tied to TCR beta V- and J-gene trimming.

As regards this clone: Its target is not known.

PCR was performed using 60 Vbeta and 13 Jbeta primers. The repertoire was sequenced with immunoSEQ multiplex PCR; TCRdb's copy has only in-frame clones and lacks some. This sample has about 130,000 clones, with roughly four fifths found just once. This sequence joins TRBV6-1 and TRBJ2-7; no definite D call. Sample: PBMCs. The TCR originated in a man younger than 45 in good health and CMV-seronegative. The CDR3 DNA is TGTGCCAGCGGGCCCTTTGGGCGTGAGCAGTACTTC. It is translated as CASGPFGREQYF.